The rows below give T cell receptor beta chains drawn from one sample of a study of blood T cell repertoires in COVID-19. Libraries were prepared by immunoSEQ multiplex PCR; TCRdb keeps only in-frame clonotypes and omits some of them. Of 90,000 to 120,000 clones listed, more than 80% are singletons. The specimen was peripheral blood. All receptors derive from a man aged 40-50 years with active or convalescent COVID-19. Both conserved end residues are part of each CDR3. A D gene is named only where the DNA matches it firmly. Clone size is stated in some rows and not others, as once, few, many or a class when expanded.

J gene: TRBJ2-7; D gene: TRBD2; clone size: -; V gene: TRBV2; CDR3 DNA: TGTGCCAGCAGTGAACCCAGCGGGAGCTCCTACGAGCAGTACTTC; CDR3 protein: CASSEPSGSSYEQYF
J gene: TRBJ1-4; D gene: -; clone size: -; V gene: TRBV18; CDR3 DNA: TGTGCCAGCTCACCAACTCGACAGGCGACTAATGAAAAACTGTTTTTT; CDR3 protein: CASSPTRQATNEKLFF
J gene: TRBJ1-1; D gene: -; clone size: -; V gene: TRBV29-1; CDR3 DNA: TGCAGCGTTCAGAGGGGGGGCACTGAAGCTTTCTTT; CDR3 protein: CSVQRGGTEAFF
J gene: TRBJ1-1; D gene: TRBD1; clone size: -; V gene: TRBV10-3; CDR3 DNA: TGTGCCATCAGTGAGGACAGGGTTCAGGCTTTCTTT; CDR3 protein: CAISEDRVQAFF
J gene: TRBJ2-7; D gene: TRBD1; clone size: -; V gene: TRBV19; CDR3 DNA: TGTGCCAGTAGTCCCCCCGGGACAGCCCTCTACGAGCAGTACTTC; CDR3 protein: CASSPPGTALYEQYF
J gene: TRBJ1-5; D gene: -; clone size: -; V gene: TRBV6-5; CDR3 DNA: TGTGCCAGCAGTCCCGGGACGGGAGGGGGTCAGCCCCAGCATTTT; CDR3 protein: CASSPGTGGGQPQHF
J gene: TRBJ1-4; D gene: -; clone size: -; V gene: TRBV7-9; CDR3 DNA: TGTGCCAGCAGCCAACCACCCGACAGTAATGAGGAAAAACTGTTTTTT; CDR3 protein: CASSQPPDSNEEKLFF
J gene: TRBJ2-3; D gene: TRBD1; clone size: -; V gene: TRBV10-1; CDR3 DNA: TGCGCCAGCAGTGAAACAGGGGCAGATACGCAGTATTTT; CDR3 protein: CASSETGADTQYF
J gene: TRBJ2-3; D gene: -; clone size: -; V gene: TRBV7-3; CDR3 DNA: TGTGCCAGCAGCTTAACCGGAGATACGCAGTATTTT; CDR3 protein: CASSLTGDTQYF
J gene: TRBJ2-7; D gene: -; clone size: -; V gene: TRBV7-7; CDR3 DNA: TGTGCTAGCAGCCCAGACAGGTATAACGAGCAGTACTTC; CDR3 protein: CASSPDRYNEQYF
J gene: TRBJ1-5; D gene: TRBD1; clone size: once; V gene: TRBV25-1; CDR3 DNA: TGTGCCAGCAGAGAGACAGGGAACAATCAGCCCCAGCATTTT; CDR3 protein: CASRETGNNQPQHF
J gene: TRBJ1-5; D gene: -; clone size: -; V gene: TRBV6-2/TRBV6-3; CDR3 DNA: TGTGCCAGCAGTTACTCGGTTGAGCAGGCCGTCTATAGCAATCAGCCCCAGCATTTT; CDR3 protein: CASSYSVEQAVYSNQPQHF
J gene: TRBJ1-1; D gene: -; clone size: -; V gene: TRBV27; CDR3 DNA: TGTGCCAGCAGTTTATCATCAGGGTTCACTGAAGCTTTCTTT; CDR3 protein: CASSLSSGFTEAFF
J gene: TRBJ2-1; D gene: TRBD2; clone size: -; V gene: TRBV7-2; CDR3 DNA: TGTGCCAGCAGCTTAGCGCCTAGCGGAGCTTACAATGAGCAGTTCTTC; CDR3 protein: CASSLAPSGAYNEQFF
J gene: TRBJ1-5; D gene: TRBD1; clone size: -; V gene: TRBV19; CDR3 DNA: TGTGCCAGTAATAGGGACAGTAGGGGCCAGCCCCAGCATTTT; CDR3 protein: CASNRDSRGQPQHF
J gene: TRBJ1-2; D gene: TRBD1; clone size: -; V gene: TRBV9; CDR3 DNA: TGTGCCAGCAGCATTGACCGGGACAGGGGGTATTATGGCTACACCTTC; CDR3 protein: CASSIDRDRGYYGYTF
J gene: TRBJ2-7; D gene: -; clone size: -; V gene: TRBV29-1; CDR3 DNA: TGCAGCGTCGTGACTTTTTCCACCTACGAGCAGTACTTC; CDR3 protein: CSVVTFSTYEQYF
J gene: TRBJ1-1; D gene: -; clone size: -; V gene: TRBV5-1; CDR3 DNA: TGCGCCAGCAGCTTGGCCGTAGGGGATTCTGAAGCTTTCTTT; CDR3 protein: CASSLAVGDSEAFF
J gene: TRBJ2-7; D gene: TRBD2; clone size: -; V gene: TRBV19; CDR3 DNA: TGTGCCAGTAGGAGGACGGGGACTAGCGGAGTCTACGAGCAGTACTTC; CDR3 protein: CASRRTGTSGVYEQYF
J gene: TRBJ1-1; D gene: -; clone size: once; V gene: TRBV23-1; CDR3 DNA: TGCGCCAGCAGTCAATCGACCTTGCAGGGCAGGAGGAACACTGAAGCTTTCTTT; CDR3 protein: CASSQSTLQGRRNTEAFF
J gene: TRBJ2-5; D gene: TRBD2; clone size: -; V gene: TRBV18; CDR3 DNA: TGTGCCAGCTCCCCTTCCCTAGCGGGAGTTGGATCTGGGGTGTACTTC; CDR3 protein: CASSPSLAGVGSGVYF
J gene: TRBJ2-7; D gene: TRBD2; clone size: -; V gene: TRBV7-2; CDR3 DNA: TGTGCCAGCAGGTTCAAAGCGGGAGAAGTGCACGAGCAGTACTTC; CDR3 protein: CASRFKAGEVHEQYF
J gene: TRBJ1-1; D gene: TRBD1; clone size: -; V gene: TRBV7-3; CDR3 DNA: TGTGCCAGCAGCTCAGGACAGGGTGAGGTTTCTGAAGCTTTCTTT; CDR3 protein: CASSSGQGEVSEAFF
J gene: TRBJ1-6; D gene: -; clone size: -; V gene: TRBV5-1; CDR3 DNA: TGCGCCAGTCGGAGCGGTGATAATTCACCCCTCCACTTT; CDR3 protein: CASRSGDNSPLHF
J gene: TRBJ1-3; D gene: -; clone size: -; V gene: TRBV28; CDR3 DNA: TGTGCCAGCAGCCTACCGAGGGTGTCCGTAAGGAACACCATATATTTT; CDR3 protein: CASSLPRVSVRNTIYF
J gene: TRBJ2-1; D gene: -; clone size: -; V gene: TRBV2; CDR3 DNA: TGTGCCAGCAGTGCAAAGCGGGCCAGGGAGTACAATGAGCAGTTCTTC; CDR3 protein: CASSAKRAREYNEQFF
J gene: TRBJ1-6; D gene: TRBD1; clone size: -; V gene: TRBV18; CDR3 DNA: TGTGCCAGCTCCCCCACTGGCCGGGACAGGGAATCACCCCTCCACTTT; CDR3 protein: CASSPTGRDRESPLHF
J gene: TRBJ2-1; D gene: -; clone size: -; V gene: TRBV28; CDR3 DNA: TGTGCCAGCAGTTCACTGGGGACATCTTACAATGAGCAGTTCTTC; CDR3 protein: CASSSLGTSYNEQFF
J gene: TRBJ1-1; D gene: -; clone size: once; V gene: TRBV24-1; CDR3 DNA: TGTGCCACCAGTGATAGAACCAGCAGGGGCTTGAAGGGGAACACTGAAGCTTTCTTT; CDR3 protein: CATSDRTSRGLKGNTEAFF
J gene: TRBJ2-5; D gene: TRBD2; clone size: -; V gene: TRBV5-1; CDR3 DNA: TGCGCCAGCAGCTTGGGACTAGCGGGTAAAGAGACCCAGTACTTC; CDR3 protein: CASSLGLAGKETQYF
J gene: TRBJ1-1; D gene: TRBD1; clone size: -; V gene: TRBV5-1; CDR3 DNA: TGCGCCAGCAGAGGGACAGGGGGACGCGGGGCCACTGAAGCTTTCTTT; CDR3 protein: CASRGTGGRGATEAFF
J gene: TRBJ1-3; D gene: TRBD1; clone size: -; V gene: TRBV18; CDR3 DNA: TGTGCCAGCTCACGACAGGGGGCGAGCTCTGGAAACACCATATATTTT; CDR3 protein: CASSRQGASSGNTIYF
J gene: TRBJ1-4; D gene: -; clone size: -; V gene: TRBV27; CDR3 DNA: TGTGCCAGCAGTTTAGGGCTGATTAATGAAAAACTGTTTTTT; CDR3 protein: CASSLGLINEKLFF
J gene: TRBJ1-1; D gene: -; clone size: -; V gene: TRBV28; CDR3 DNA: TGTGCCAGCAGTATCCGGGGGGGGAACACTGAAGCTTTCTTT; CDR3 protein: CASSIRGGNTEAFF
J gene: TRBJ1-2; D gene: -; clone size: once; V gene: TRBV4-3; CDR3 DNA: TGCGCCAGCAGCCAAGCCCACCGGGGGTATTACTATGGCTACACCTTC; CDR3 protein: CASSQAHRGYYYGYTF